Following are 30 T cell receptor beta chains from one sample sequenced in a study of T-cell reconstitution after alpha-beta-depleted transplantation in children. As it was prepared, the TCRbeta library received unique molecular identifiers. TCRdb recomputed calls from the PCR reads with MiXCR, one row per CDR3 protein. The sample lists some 390,000 distinct CDR3 sequences; roughly 20% were seen once. The sample here was PBMCs from the stem cell graft donor, taken from the stem cell graft. The receptor source for this set is a human donor who donated a stem cell graft to a child with acute myeloid leukemia.

The rearrangement links TRBV20-1 to TRBJ2-7; TRBD2 matches at 10 bases. Per germline, CDR1 DFQATT and CDR2 SNEGSKA (reference sequence). This CDR3 is built from 15 residues. The V segment lost 5 bases and the J segment 0 bases; nucleotides outside the gene matches: 7. The CDR3 sequence is CSAAGSGGDSYEQYF. The CDR3 bases are TGCAGTGCTGCCGGGAGCGGGGGGGACTCCTACGAGCAGTACTTC.

The sample holds a few counts of this clonotype. The V and J genes are TRBV30 and TRBJ2-2; D remains ambiguous. The CDR3 sequence is 15 residues long. Trimming took 5 bases from V and 0 from J, leaving 13 bases between them. CDR1 and CDR2 (germline): GTSNPN, SVGIG (reference sequence). The CDR3 nucleotides are TGTGCCTGGCGAGGAGCCGGATCGAACACCGGGGAGCTGTTTTTT. Its translation is CAWRGAGSNTGELFF.

There are a few counts of this clonotype. The chain links TRBV7-3 to TRBJ1-1, with D maybe TRBD1 (5 bases). Germline-derived CDR1 and CDR2 are SGHTA and FQGTGA. V dropped 3 bases and J dropped 1 base, with 9 bases sitting between them. This CDR3 has 14 amino acids. CDR3 bases: TGTGCCAGCAGCTTCCGCAGGGAGAACACTGAAGCTTTCTTT. Encoded protein: CASSFRRENTEAFF.

V is TRBV11-2 and J is TRBJ1-1, with D tentatively TRBD1 (6 bases). V gave up 0 bases and J gave up 4 bases, with 12 bases separating them. CDR1 is SGHAT, CDR2 FQNNGV, per germline. This CDR3 comprises 15 residues. CDR3 sequence (DNA): TGTGCCAGCAGCTTAGATCATGAAGGGGGCACTGAAGCTTTCTTT. Its translation is CASSLDHEGGTEAFF.

Ten or more counts support this clonotype. The V gene is TRBV5-1, the J gene TRBJ2-1, with a tentative D call TRBD2 (5 bases). Germline values: CDR1 SGHRS, CDR2 YFSETQ. Trimming left V 0 bases short and J 9 bases short, with 13 bases between. This CDR3 has 14 residues. CDR3 nucleotide sequence: TGCGCCAGCAGCTTGGGACCACAAGGAGGTGAGCAGTTCTTC. Translating it yields CASSLGPQGGEQFF.

V usage is TRBV12-3 or TRBV12-4 and J usage is TRBJ2-1, with D perhaps matching TRBD1 (5 bases). The CDR3 has 13 residues. V lost 7 bases to trimming and J lost 6 bases, with 13 bases between them. CDR3 in DNA: TGTGCCAGCAACCCTGGGGCAGTCAATGAGCAGTTCTTC. Translation gives CASNPGAVNEQFF.

This clonotype was counted between two and nine times. The chain uses TRBV27 and TRBJ2-3, with TRBD2 identical over 14 bases. Per the germline V gene, CDR1 is MNHEY and CDR2 is SMNVEV (reference sequence). V lost 1 base to trimming and J lost 2 bases; unmatched junction nucleotides: 5. CDR3 length equals 18 residues. CDR3 loop: CASSLLGLAGDYTDTQYF. DNA for the CDR3: TGTGCCAGCAGTTTATTGGGACTAGCGGGAGATTACACAGATACGCAGTATTTT.

The chain uses TRBV6-2 or TRBV6-3 and TRBJ2-1; 13 bases agree with TRBD2. Germline V gene lookup returns CDR1 MNHEY and CDR2 SVGEGT. V was pared by 6 bases and J by 8 bases, with 4 bases of the junction left unmatched. The CDR3 consists of 14 residues. The CDR3 protein is CASSGLAGAHEQFF. The DNA of the CDR3 is TGTGCCAGCAGCGGACTAGCGGGAGCCCATGAGCAGTTCTTC.

The chain is built from TRBV5-6 and TRBJ2-2; 8 nucleotides line up with TRBD2. CDR1 and CDR2 from the germline V gene are SGHDT and YYEEEE. CDR3 length: 17 amino acids. V lost 4 bases to trimming and J lost 1 base; unmatched junction nucleotides: 9. CDR3 DNA sequence: TGTGCCAGCAGCCGAATCCTTAGCGGGAAGAACACCGGGGAGCTGTTTTTT. Protein sequence: CASSRILSGKNTGELFF.

This clonotype was counted between two and nine times. The gene calls are TRBV11-1 and TRBJ2-1; weak D call: TRBD1 (7 bases). There are 21 residues in the CDR3. V lost 5 bases and J lost 2, with 31 bases in between. The V gene's germline CDR1 is SGHAT and CDR2 FQDESV (reference sequence). The CDR3 loop is CASSSRDSSRYGTSTYNEQFF. Here the CDR3 DNA reads TGTGCCAGCAGCAGCCGGGACAGCAGTCGGTACGGGACTTCCACCTACAATGAGCAGTTCTTC.

This clonotype occurred many times. The V gene is TRBV20-1, the J gene TRBJ2-7; possible D gene TRBD1, 5 bases. Germline lookup yields CDR1 DFQATT and CDR2 SNEGSKA (reference sequence). Trimming left V 6 bases short and J 1 base short, with 13 bases between. The CDR3 length is 13 residues. The CDR3 region has the DNA TGCAGTGCACTAACGGACAAGTCCTACGAGCAGTACTTC. This translates into CSALTDKSYEQYF.

V gene TRBV11-2 combines with J gene TRBJ2-4, with D tentatively TRBD1 (5 bases). This CDR3 has 15 amino acids. Germline lookup yields CDR1 SGHAT and CDR2 FQNNGV. Deletions cut 5 bases from V and 0 bases from J, with 11 bases between. The chain's CDR3 is CASSPLRGAKNIQYF. DNA of the CDR3: TGTGCCAGCAGCCCTCTTAGGGGAGCCAAAAACATTCAGTACTTC.

In this sample, this clonotype turned up many times. At one of its ends the junction is not consistent with the germline gene, which may arise from a read error. The rearrangement links TRBV5-1 to TRBJ2-5; 8 bases fit TRBD1. The CDR3 extends over 14 amino acids. Per the germline V gene, CDR1 is SGHRS and CDR2 is YFSETQ. The CDR3 nucleotides are TGTGCCAGCAGCTTAGACAGGGGTCAAGAGACCCAGTACTTC. This codes for CASSLDRGQETQYF.

This clonotype occurred a few times. The chain is built from TRBV28 and TRBJ2-3; 8 nucleotides match TRBD2. CDR1 MDHEN and CDR2 SYDVKM come from the germline V gene. The ends lost 4 bases at V and 0 bases at J; junction bases unmatched: 12. This CDR3 comprises 18 residues. In DNA form, the CDR3 reads TGTGCCAGCAGTTACCTCCCACCGGCTAGCGGGAGCACAGATACGCAGTATTTT. This gives the protein CASSYLPPASGSTDTQYF. The full variable domain, in which reference TRBV28 and TRBJ2-3 provide the parts outside the CDR3, is DVKVTQSSRYLVKRTGEKVFLECVQDMDHENMFWYRQDPGLGLRLIYFSYDVKMKEKGDIPEGYSVSREKKERFSLILESASTNQTSMYLCASSYLPPASGSTDTQYFGPGTRLTVL.

In this sample, this clonotype turned up many times. V gene TRBV20-1 combines with J gene TRBJ2-1; 7 positions agree with TRBD2. In germline, CDR1 is DFQATT, CDR2 SNEGSKA (reference sequence). This CDR3 has 12 residues. Losses at the gene ends were 4 bases for V and 5 bases for J; bases not matched to a gene: 2. In nucleotides, the CDR3 is TGCAGTGCTACCGGGAGGCACAATGAGCAGTTCTTC. Residues: CSATGRHNEQFF.

The rearrangement links TRBV29-1 to TRBJ1-1; D perhaps matches TRBD1 (5 bases). Germline lookup yields CDR1 SQVTM and CDR2 ANQGSEA. Trimming took 6 bases from V and 6 from J, leaving 17 bases between them. This CDR3 spans 13 amino acids. For the CDR3, the DNA is TGCAGCGTGAAACAGGTTCTGGGGTCTGAAGCTTTCTTT. Translating it yields CSVKQVLGSEAFF.

This clonotype was counted ten times or more. The rearrangement joins TRBV29-1 to TRBJ2-1; no clear D. The V end was cut by 4 bases, the J end by 4 bases, with 5 bases between. Germline V gives CDR1 SQVTM, CDR2 ANQGSEA. CDR3 length: 11 amino acids. The CDR3 reads CSVASYNEQFF. CDR3 DNA: TGCAGCGTTGCTAGTTACAATGAGCAGTTCTTC.

This clonotype was observed many times. This sequence joins TRBV6-5 and TRBJ2-1; weak D call: TRBD1 (5 bases). Germline lookup yields CDR1 MNHEY and CDR2 SVGAGI. The CDR3 covers 12 residues. V lost 2 bases and J lost 7, with 6 bases in between. CDR3 sequence (DNA): TGTGCCAGCAGTTACAGGGGTAATGAGCAGTTCTTC. Translation gives CASSYRGNEQFF.

The gene calls are TRBV6-2 or TRBV6-3 and TRBJ2-7, with D possibly matching TRBD1 (6 bases). The CDR3 spans 13 residues. Per the germline V gene, CDR1 is MNHEY and CDR2 is SVGEGT. Trimming left V 6 bases short and J 3 bases short, with 12 bases between. DNA of the CDR3: TGTGCCAGCAGACCAAAACAGGGCTACGAGCAGTACTTC. Protein: CASRPKQGYEQYF.

This clonotype was detected a few times. J is TRBJ2-7 and V is TRBV7-2; TRBD1 matches 10 bases. This CDR3 region has 15 residues. J lost 2 bases, V lost 5 bases, and 6 bases had no gene match. Germline V gives CDR1 SGHTA, CDR2 FQGNSA. CDR3 coding DNA: TGTGCCAGCAGCATGGCCGGGACAGGGGCCTACGAGCAGTACTTC. Its protein product is CASSMAGTGAYEQYF.

This clonotype appeared a single time. The gene calls are TRBV27 and TRBJ1-1; 7 bases map to TRBD1. The germline gives CDR1 MNHEY, CDR2 SMNVEV (reference sequence). The CDR3 sequence is 15 residues long. Trimming removed 8 bases from V and 1 base from J; junction bases left unmatched: 10. CDR3 coding DNA: TGTGCCAGCCACCCGCACAGGGGCCAGAACACTGAAGCTTTCTTT. Translated: CASHPHRGQNTEAFF.

The chain couples TRBV12-3 or TRBV12-4 to TRBJ2-2; a weak D match, TRBD1 (6 bases). The CDR3 length is 13 residues. Trimming removed 5 bases from V and 7 bases from J, with 11 bases in between. The CDR3 region is CASSPQGGGELFF. The CDR3 DNA reads as TGTGCCAGCAGTCCACAGGGTGGCGGGGAGCTGTTTTTT.

This clonotype was counted many times. CDR3 amino acids: CASSLLAGGNNEQFF. Here the CDR3 DNA reads TGCGCCAGCAGCTTGCTAGCGGGAGGCAACAATGAGCAGTTCTTC. The J gene is TRBJ2-1, the V gene TRBV5-1, with TRBD2 matching 11 bases. This CDR3 comprises 15 residues. Germline-derived CDR1 and CDR2 are SGHRS and YFSETQ. Trimming cost V 1 base and J 5 bases; bases outside gene matches: 2.

This clonotype was seen many times. The rearrangement joins TRBV7-2 to TRBJ2-1; TRBD2 agrees at 13 bases. The CDR3 has 15 amino acids. J gave up 9 bases and V 6 bases, and 8 bases lay outside the gene matches. Germline V lookup: CDR1 SGHTA, CDR2 FQGNSA. CDR3 coding DNA: TGTGCCAGCAGACCCGGACTAGCGGGAGTTGGTGAGCAGTTCTTC. Its protein is CASRPGLAGVGEQFF.

At least ten counts were recorded for this clonotype. The chain carries TRBV12-3 or TRBV12-4 and TRBJ2-7; 9 bases are a match to TRBD1. Trimming removed 1 base from V and 2 bases from J; junction bases left unmatched: 3. CDR3 size: 15 residues. The CDR3 DNA is TGTGCCAGCAGTTTAGGCGGGACAGGGACCTACGAGCAGTACTTC. As protein: CASSLGGTGTYEQYF.

This clonotype showed up just a few times. The chain uses TRBV4-3 and TRBJ1-2, with TRBD1 matching 7 bases. The CDR3 runs to 14 residues. Losses at the gene ends were 1 base for V and 5 bases for J; bases not matched to a gene: 4. Germline V CDR1 and CDR2: LGHNA, YSLEER. Here the CDR3 reads CASSQGTGVYGYTF. In DNA form, the CDR3 reads TGCGCCAGCAGCCAAGGGACAGGAGTGTATGGCTACACCTTC.

This clonotype was counted only a few times. The V call is TRBV7-2, the J call TRBJ2-7; D call uncertain. The CDR3 contains 15 residues. V was trimmed by 5 bases and J by 2 bases, leaving 16 bases between them. In germline, CDR1 is SGHTA, CDR2 FQGNSA. The CDR3 is CASSPRTRGPYEQYF. The CDR3 DNA reads as TGTGCCAGCAGCCCTAGGACGAGAGGCCCCTACGAGCAGTACTTC.

This chain links TRBV4-1 with TRBJ1-4, with D possibly matching TRBD1 (5 bases). The V and J ends lost 0 bases and 11 bases respectively, with 10 bases between them. Germline values: CDR1 MGHRA, CDR2 YSYEKL. CDR3 length: 13 amino acids. The CDR3 loop reads CASSQDWGLKLFF. The DNA for the CDR3 is TGCGCCAGCAGCCAAGACTGGGGGTTGAAACTGTTTTTT.

V gene TRBV5-1 combines with J gene TRBJ2-3; TRBD1 matches 7 bases. V trimming: 5 bases; J trimming: 1 base; junction bases outside the gene matches: 7. Germline CDR1 is SGHRS and CDR2 is YFSETQ. CDR3 length: 15 residues. DNA for the CDR3: TGCGCCAGCAGATTAGGGGGCTCCGGCACAGATACGCAGTATTTT. Translated, it gives CASRLGGSGTDTQYF.

V is TRBV29-1 and J is TRBJ2-7, with D uncertain. The CDR3 length is 13 residues. Germline CDR1 is SQVTM and CDR2 is ANQGSEA. Trimming pared 8 bases from V and 5 bases from J, leaving 19 bases between. CDR3 protein: CSPSSWARHEQYF. The CDR3 region has the DNA TGCAGCCCCTCTTCCTGGGCACGCCACGAGCAGTACTTC.